This T cell receptor beta chain originates from a study of cytomegalovirus exposure and HLA in healthy donors. The CDR3 has 16 residues. Trimming removed 1 base from V and 2 bases from J, with 12 bases in between. Per germline, CDR1 SGHNT and CDR2 YENEEA. TCRdb keeps only in-frame clones here, not all; method: immunoSEQ multiplex PCR. The sample lists around 130,000 clones; roughly nine tenths were seen once. The sequenced material came from PBMCs. This clonotype was obtained from a man aged 30 to 45 in good health and CMV-seronegative. The chain has TRBV11-3 and TRBJ2-1; tentative D call: TRBD1 (5 bases). The CDR3 loop reads CASSLAAGLPYNEQFF. The CDR3 nucleotides read TGTGCCAGCAGCTTAGCGGCAGGGCTACCCTACAATGAGCAGTTCTTC.